This T cell receptor beta chain was identified during a study of early T cells in non-severe SARS-CoV-2 infection (dated by TCRdb to about 2021). Background for the entire study: Because TCR sequencing was done on bulk RNA from unsorted whole blood, the alpha and beta chains could not be paired.

Library method: 5' RACE. Sequencing instrument: NextSeq 500. Unique molecular identifiers were attached to individual cDNA molecules in the TCR library protocol so that sequencing error and PCR bias could be corrected. TCR alpha and beta chains were both sequenced, and the abundances of alpha and beta sequences in each sample were closely correlated with each other. The source study handled its data this way. Decombinator V4 was used to annotate the V gene, J gene and CDR3 of the TCR sequences. Expanded TCRs were defined as changing significantly between any two time points under a Poisson model with p below 0.0001. Abundances of TCRs were expressed as counts per million after normalisation to the total number of TCRs sequenced in each sample. MAIT TCRs were defined by TRAV1-2 paired with TRAJ12, TRAJ20 or TRAJ33, and iNKT TCRs by TRAV10 paired with TRAJ18. A search of VDJdb, accessed on 1 November 2021, was run for TCRs annotated to CMV, EBV and SARS-CoV-2, with TCRs annotated for multiple antigens excluded. Through fastp at Q25 and MiXCR, TCRdb rebuilt clones from the public reads, retaining in-frame beta chains. Rows are combined by CDR3 protein, so each entry shows the most common genes and DNA. TCRdb's processing, not the study's, gives the V and J calls here. The sample table holds roughly 50,000 distinct CDR3 sequences, of which almost 9.5% were seen once. The ten biggest clones cover under 15% of the sample.

With respect to this clonotype: Which antigen it targets is not known. There are no base qualities to consult, and no much larger clone falls within one base.

The investigation overall reported the following: VDJdb matching was skewed toward anti-spike CD8 responses and likely underestimated virus-specific expansions, missing private and CD4 specificities.

The study was a case-control design nested within a healthcare worker cohort in London, UK, with weekly nasopharyngeal swab PCR tests and blood sampling. Healthcare workers were enrolled in the week of the UK lockdown, from 23 to 31 March 2020, and were followed every week for up to about 15 weeks. A distance of 12 bases separates the germline ends of V and J, which lose 7 bases and 0 bases respectively. In the germline V gene (reference sequence), CDR1 corresponds to DFQATT and CDR2 to SNEGSKA. Reading from cysteine to phenylalanine, the CDR3 counts 13 amino acids. Here the CDR3 DNA is all that survives: 39 bases in frame from base 1.

Sample: whole blood. The chain links TRBV20-1 with TRBJ1-2, with no confidently assigned D gene. This receptor was taken from an adult who was a healthcare worker with PCR-confirmed SARS-CoV-2 infection or an uninfected control (not recorded which). The bases are TGCAGTGTCAGACGGTACACTAACTATGGCTACACCTTC. This codes for CSVRRYTNYGYTF.